Each of the 29 T cell receptor beta chains below was sequenced from the same sample in a study of cytomegalovirus exposure and HLA in healthy donors. In the PCR, 60 Vbeta and 13 Jbeta primers were used. Here immunoSEQ multiplex PCR was the method, and the copy in TCRdb shows in-frame clones only, minus some. Among under 150,000 clones, roughly 77% were seen once, and the ten largest hold approximately 3%. Sequences were obtained from PBMCs. Receptor source: a female donor in good health and CMV-seronegative.

The J gene is TRBJ2-5, the V gene TRBV4-3; 8 bases are shared with TRBD2. CDR1 is LGHNA and CDR2 is YSLEER in the germline V gene. This CDR3 has 18 residues. Unmatched junction bases numbered 10, after V lost 1 base and J lost 0 bases. This CDR3 is CASSQVLGRAGYQETQYF. The DNA for the CDR3 is TGCGCCAGCAGCCAAGTTCTCGGGAGGGCCGGGTACCAAGAGACCCAGTACTTC.

CDR3 region: CASSLEGGLRYGYTF. The CDR3, as DNA: TGCGCCAGCAGCTTGGAGGGGGGGTTGCGCTATGGCTACACCTTC. The chain has TRBV5-1 and TRBJ1-2; D may be TRBD1 (6 bases). Per the germline V gene, CDR1 is SGHRS and CDR2 is YFSETQ. There are 15 residues in the CDR3. V was trimmed by 0 bases and J by 4 bases, leaving 13 bases between them.

This clone was picked up a small number of times. This chain connects TRBV5-6 to TRBJ1-1, with D hard to call. V lost 5 bases, J lost 5 bases, and 10 bases lay in between. Per the germline V gene, CDR1 is SGHDT and CDR2 is YYEEEE. The CDR3 covers 12 residues. The CDR3: CASSSPGTEAFF. The DNA of the CDR3 is TGTGCCAGCAGTTCCCCGGGGACTGAAGCTTTCTTT.

The chain employs TRBV7-2 and TRBJ2-7; TRBD1 is a possible D gene (6 bases). CDR1 is SGHTA, CDR2 FQGNSA, per germline. Trimming took 5 bases from V and 9 from J, leaving 17 bases between them. This CDR3 comprises 13 residues. The CDR3 region has the DNA TGTGCCAGCAGCGTCCGGACAGAGTTGGGGCAGTACTTC. Amino acid sequence: CASSVRTELGQYF.

The chain combines TRBV9 with TRBJ2-3; a possible D gene is TRBD2 (5 bases). Trimming took off 6 bases at V and 1 base at J, with 12 bases between the two ends. Germline CDR1 reads SGDLS; CDR2 reads YYNGEE. This CDR3 has 14 amino acids. The CDR3 region is CASTAEGRTDTQYF. For the CDR3, the DNA is TGTGCCAGCACCGCCGAGGGCCGCACAGATACGCAGTATTTT.

J is TRBJ2-3 and V is TRBV7-9; D not certain. The CDR3 contains 12 residues. The germline V gene encodes CDR1 SEHNR and CDR2 FQNEAQ (reference sequence). V lost 3 bases, J lost 11 bases, and 12 bases lay in between. The CDR3 bases are TGTGCCAGCAGCTTCATACTCCGAGAGCAGTATTTT. Protein product: CASSFILREQYF.

This clone came up a few times. V is TRBV4-3 and J is TRBJ1-5, with TRBD1 as a possible D gene (6 bases). Germline loops: CDR1 LGHNA, CDR2 YSLEER. V was pared by 1 base and J by 3 bases, with 13 bases between. The CDR3 has 16 amino acids. The CDR3 DNA sequence: TGCGCCAGCAGCCAAGGCCCCAGGGGTCTCAATCAGCCCCAGCATTTT. This encodes CASSQGPRGLNQPQHF.

This clone was counted a few times. The chain has TRBV10-3 and TRBJ1-4; 8 nucleotides agree with TRBD1. The CDR3 length is 14 residues. Germline V gives CDR1 ENHRY, CDR2 SYGVKD. The V gene end was trimmed by 4 bases and the J gene end by 6 bases; junction bases not matched to a gene: 4. CDR3 amino acids: CAISGGQGDEKLFF. The CDR3 DNA is TGTGCCATCAGTGGCGGACAGGGCGATGAAAAACTGTTTTTT.

In nucleotides, the CDR3 is TGTGCCAGCCTTAGACAGAGGAACACTGAAGCTTTCTTT. Amino acids: CASLRQRNTEAFF. This rearrangement joins TRBV7-2 to TRBJ1-1, with TRBD1 as a possible D gene (5 bases). V lost 8 bases and J lost 1, with 11 bases in between. CDR1 and CDR2 from the germline V gene are SGHTA and FQGNSA. There are 13 residues in the CDR3.

This chain joins TRBV6-1 and TRBJ1-2; D not resolved. The V end lost 1 base, the J end lost 6 bases, and 12 bases lay between the germline ends. This CDR3 has 14 amino acids. Germline V gene lookup returns CDR1 MNHNS and CDR2 SASEGT. The CDR3 DNA sequence: TGTGCCAGCAGTGAAGGTGGGTGGGAGGATGGCTACACCTTC. Residues: CASSEGGWEDGYTF.

The chain employs TRBV7-9 and TRBJ2-7; 14 nucleotides match TRBD2. This CDR3 is 16 amino acids long. Germline V gene sequence: CDR1 SEHNR, CDR2 FQNEAQ (reference sequence). V lost 3 bases, J lost 6 bases, and 7 bases stayed unmatched. CDR3 protein: CASSLAGLAGVAEQYF. The CDR3 DNA follows: TGTGCCAGCAGCTTGGCGGGACTAGCGGGAGTTGCCGAGCAGTACTTC.

The chain carries TRBV7-2 and TRBJ2-1, with D possibly TRBD1 on 5 matching bases. Germline V gene data show CDR1 as SGHTA and CDR2 as FQGNSA. The CDR3 spans 14 residues. V lost 5 bases and J lost 3, with 11 bases in between. The CDR3: CASSPGQGYNEQFF. CDR3 DNA: TGTGCCAGCAGCCCCGGGCAGGGCTACAATGAGCAGTTCTTC.

The chain has TRBV25-1 and TRBJ2-3, with D perhaps TRBD2 (6 bases). The CDR3 length is 10 residues. The V gene's germline CDR1 is MGHDK and CDR2 SYGVNS. V lost 6 bases to trimming and J lost 9 bases, with 7 bases between them. The CDR3 sequence is CASSGGTQYF. CDR3 coding DNA: TGTGCCAGCAGCGGGGGAACGCAGTATTTT.

The chain carries TRBV30 and TRBJ1-5; 7 bases agree with TRBD1. The CDR3 is made up of 14 amino acids. The germline gives CDR1 GTSNPN, CDR2 SVGIG (reference sequence). V lost 3 bases and J lost 6; bases outside the gene matches: 8. This CDR3 is CAWSRGGSGQPQHF. Here the CDR3 DNA reads TGTGCCTGGAGCAGAGGGGGCTCGGGTCAGCCCCAGCATTTT.

The V and J genes are TRBV7-8 and TRBJ2-2; D remains unclear. This CDR3 has 14 residues. CDR1 is SGHVS and CDR2 is FQNEAQ in the germline V gene. V was cut by 2 bases and J by 1 base, with 5 bases left in between. CDR3 nucleotides: TGTGCCAGCAGCTTAACAATGAACACCGGGGAGCTGTTTTTT. Protein product: CASSLTMNTGELFF.

Note on this clone: A read error may account for a junction end that differs from germline. This sequence joins TRBV7-7 and TRBJ2-5; perhaps TRBD1 as D (6 bases). The CDR3 totals 16 residues. The germline gives CDR1 SSHAT, CDR2 FNYEAQ (reference sequence). The CDR3 reads CASSPRQVRNWETQYF. The CDR3 nucleotides read TGTGCTAGCAGCCCAAGACAGGTCCGGAATTGGGAGACCCAGTACTTC.

V usage is TRBV27 and J usage is TRBJ1-2; 9 nucleotides match TRBD1. From germline, CDR1 is MNHEY and CDR2 SMNVEV (reference sequence). The J segment lost 8 bases and the V segment lost 0 bases, leaving 10 bases of the junction unmatched. This CDR3 has 16 amino acids. The CDR3 sequence is CASSLSMGQGAVGYTF. In DNA form, the CDR3 reads TGTGCCAGCAGTTTATCCATGGGACAGGGAGCGGTGGGCTACACCTTC.

The chain employs TRBV19 and TRBJ2-3; a weak D match, TRBD2 (7 bases). Trimming left V 6 bases short and J 6 bases short, with 19 bases between. Germline CDR1 is LNHDA and CDR2 is SQIVND (reference sequence). CDR3 length equals 15 residues. CDR3 in amino acids: CASRGGGSPQDTQYF. DNA of the CDR3: TGTGCCAGTAGGGGCGGGGGCAGCCCACAGGATACGCAGTATTTT.

The rearrangement uses TRBV4-1 and TRBJ2-5; D might be TRBD1 (6 bases). Looked up from germline, CDR1 is MGHRA and CDR2 is YSYEKL. The CDR3 extends over 16 amino acids. V lost 3 bases, J lost 4 bases, and 18 bases lay in between. The CDR3 DNA sequence: TGCGCCAGCAGCCAGGGCACAGGGCCCGCGAGAGAGACCCAGTACTTC. Translated, it gives CASSQGTGPARETQYF.

This clone has only one observation. The chain has TRBV6-5 and TRBJ1-1; D is undetermined. This CDR3 region has 13 residues. V was trimmed by 2 bases and J by 0 bases, leaving 4 bases between them. Germline assignment: CDR1 MNHEY and CDR2 SVGAGI. CDR3 loop: CASSYIMNTEAFF. The DNA of the CDR3 is TGTGCCAGCAGTTACATCATGAACACTGAAGCTTTCTTT.

This chain joins TRBV30 and TRBJ2-3; 9 positions agree with TRBD2. Germline assignment: CDR1 GTSNPN and CDR2 SVGIG (reference sequence). The J segment lost 0 bases and the V segment lost 0 bases, leaving 4 bases of the junction unmatched. The CDR3 sequence is 16 residues long. The CDR3 DNA reads as TGTGCCTGGAGTGTACGCCTAGCGGGGAGCACAGATACGCAGTATTTT. Protein product: CAWSVRLAGSTDTQYF. Drawing the rest from reference TRBV30 and TRBJ2-3, the complete variable domain is SQTIHQWPATLVQPVGSPLSLECTVEGTSNPNLYWYRQAAGRGLQLLFYSVGIGQISSEVPQNLSASRPQDRQFILSSKKLLLSDSGFYLCAWSVRLAGSTDTQYFGPGTRLTVL.

This chain links TRBV4-1 with TRBJ2-4, with TRBD2 identical over 10 bases. This CDR3 contains 17 residues. V gave up 1 base and J gave up 0 bases; unmatched junction bases: 3. Germline loops: CDR1 MGHRA, CDR2 YSYEKL. DNA for the CDR3: TGCGCCAGCAGCCAAGGGACTAGCGGACTAGCCAAAAACATTCAGTACTTC. This codes for CASSQGTSGLAKNIQYF.

This chain joins TRBV29-1 and TRBJ2-5, with unresolved D. The CDR3 totals 10 residues. Trimming shortened V by 7 bases and J by 4 bases, and 7 bases separated the two germline ends. Germline lookup yields CDR1 SQVTM and CDR2 ANQGSEA. CDR3 region: CSASLETQYF. CDR3 DNA sequence: TGCAGCGCCTCTCTAGAGACCCAGTACTTC.

The rearrangement joins TRBV7-6 to TRBJ2-3; 10 bases match TRBD2. From germline, CDR1 is SGHVS and CDR2 FNYEAQ. The CDR3 runs 15 residues. The V and J ends lost 4 bases and 6 bases, in that order; junction bases with no gene match: 7. CDR3 in DNA: TGTGCCAGCAGCTCGCTAGCGGGGGCCAGGGATACGCAGTATTTT. Encoded protein: CASSSLAGARDTQYF. The full variable domain, in which reference TRBV7-6 and TRBJ2-3 provide the parts outside the CDR3, is GAGVSQSPRYKVTKRGQDVALRCDPISGHVSLYWYRQALGQGPEFLTYFNYEAQQDKSGLPNDRFSAERPEGSISTLTIQRTEQRDSAMYRCASSSLAGARDTQYFGPGTRLTVL.

Concerning this clone itself: The same CDR3 arises from other DNA sequences in this sample as well. The CDR3 sequence: CASSPAGELPTQYF. The CDR3 coding sequence is TGCGCCAGCAGCCCCGCTGGGGAGCTACCGACCCAGTACTTC. The chain combines TRBV5-1 with TRBJ2-5, with TRBD2 as a possible D gene (5 bases). The V gene's germline CDR1 is SGHRS and CDR2 YFSETQ. Deletions cut 4 bases from V and 7 bases from J, with 17 bases between. The CDR3 sequence is 14 residues long.

This clone was found a few times. The chain links TRBV27 to TRBJ2-3; weak D call: TRBD1 (5 bases). Germline loops: CDR1 MNHEY, CDR2 SMNVEV (reference sequence). Trimming took 5 bases from V and 2 from J, leaving 14 bases between them. This CDR3 comprises 15 residues. CDR3 coding DNA: TGTGCCAGCAGTGCCCGACAGCTATTCACAGATACGCAGTATTTT. It yields the protein CASSARQLFTDTQYF.

The rearrangement uses TRBV30 and TRBJ1-5; TRBD1 matches 10 bases. The V and J ends lost 4 bases and 7 bases, in that order; junction bases with no gene match: 7. CDR1 is GTSNPN and CDR2 is SVGIG in the germline V gene (reference sequence). This CDR3 is built from 14 residues. The CDR3 is CAWNRDRGGQPQHF. The DNA for the CDR3 is TGTGCCTGGAACCGGGACAGGGGAGGACAGCCCCAGCATTTT.

This clone has just a few counts. The chain joins TRBV18 to TRBJ2-5; no firm D call. The CDR3 is made up of 14 amino acids. Germline V gene sequence: CDR1 KGHSH, CDR2 LQKENI. The germline V and J ends were trimmed by 5 bases and 3 bases, with 13 bases remaining between them. CDR3 in DNA: TGTGCCAGCTCATCGCCTCCAGATAAAGAGACCCAGTACTTC. Translating gives CASSSPPDKETQYF.

The rearrangement uses TRBV7-2 and TRBJ2-5; 7 bases fit TRBD1. CDR1 and CDR2 from the germline V gene are SGHTA and FQGNSA. The trim removed 5 bases at V and 5 bases at J, leaving 14 bases unmatched. This CDR3 is built from 16 residues. CDR3: CASSLGQAVSGETQYF. The CDR3 region has the DNA TGTGCCAGCAGCCTTGGACAGGCCGTCTCGGGGGAGACCCAGTACTTC.